This is a list of T cell receptor beta chains from one sample in a study of T cell clonotyping in hematopoietic cell transplantation. The repertoire was sequenced with immunoSEQ multiplex PCR; TCRdb's copy has only in-frame clones and lacks some. The data contain tens of thousands of clones, about 93% of them singletons. The source material was peripheral blood mononuclear cells, sampled before stem cell transplant. These receptors were taken from a man aged 50-59 years with acute myeloid leukemia. Some clones in this sample may be carry-over from other donors' samples. The conserved cysteine and the conserved F or W are not part of the CDR3 here.

j_call,v_call,cdr3_aa
TRBJ2-7,TRBV7-2,ASSLAGSLYEQY
TRBJ2-3,TRBV6-6,ASSDMYTDTQY
TRBJ2-5,TRBV27,ASSQRGGRETQY
TRBJ2-3,TRBV5-6,ASSTRLAGLPSGQY
TRBJ2-5,TRBV29-1,SVPAGETQY
TRBJ2-3,TRBV6-1,ASRPSTDTQY
TRBJ1-1,TRBV30,AWSVSYAVTEAF
TRBJ2-3,TRBV5-1,ASTWVGGAAADTQY
TRBJ2-7,TRBV2,ASTSDGPYEQY
TRBJ1-2,TRBV21-1,ASSKPGGCGVSYGYT
TRBJ1-5,TRBV11-1,ASSLGPNQPQH
TRBJ1-5,TRBV30,AWSEGNQPQH
TRBJ2-3,TRBV28,ASSLGPDTQY
TRBJ2-1,TRBV14,ASSQAGSLTYNEQF
TRBJ1-1,TRBV4-3,ASSQDRTGTTEAF
TRBJ1-3,TRBV6-1,ASSDPRFGGNTIY
TRBJ2-5,TRBV29-1,SVSRILQGVIQETQY
TRBJ1-1,TRBV29-1,SVDIAEGAF
TRBJ2-2,TRBV7-3,ASSSDGRGSTGELF
TRBJ2-3,TRBV6-6,ASRSTSGVLSDTQY
TRBJ2-3,TRBV10-2,ASSEDWDRGADTQY
TRBJ2-2,TRBV7-9,ASSASGTGGTGELF
TRBJ2-2,TRBV7-7,ASSRDRGTGELF
TRBJ1-5,TRBV27,ASSLTGTHSNQPQH
TRBJ2-2,TRBV10-3,AIGGLDTGELF
TRBJ1-1,TRBV9,ASSVQGDTEAF
TRBJ2-7,TRBV5-1,ASSLSPGSYEQY
TRBJ1-2,TRBV7-2,ASSSQFGSNYGYT
TRBJ1-1,TRBV4-3,ASSQGDGDTEAF